This T cell receptor (beta chain) was documented in a study of cytomegalovirus exposure and HLA in healthy donors. General observations from the study: Specificity for CMV antigens was confirmed in vitro for a few of the CMV-associated chains. The tendency of first-cohort TCR clusters to co-occur in the 120 validation repertoires was identified by a subsequent analysis. Most TCRs appeared rarely, but some public TCRs recurred in many donors.

Donors were drawn from the approximately 120-subject validation cohort, separate from the 666-subject first cohort. The table lists this clone with a few counts. Antigen specificity is unknown. Produced via immunoSEQ multiplex PCR; TCRdb's table is partial and in-frame only. The data contain roughly 70,000 clones, 94% of them singletons. Unmatched junction bases numbered 8, after V lost 5 bases and J lost 7 bases. Germline lookup yields CDR1 SGHRS and CDR2 YFSETQ. This CDR3 is 14 amino acids long. The sample consisted of PBMCs. This receptor was identified in a man younger than 35 in good health and CMV-seropositive. This chain uses TRBV5-1 with TRBJ2-5; 10 positions agree with TRBD1. The CDR3 sequence is CASSTGTGDVTQYF. CDR3 in DNA: TGCGCCAGCAGTACCGGGACAGGGGATGTGACCCAGTACTTC.